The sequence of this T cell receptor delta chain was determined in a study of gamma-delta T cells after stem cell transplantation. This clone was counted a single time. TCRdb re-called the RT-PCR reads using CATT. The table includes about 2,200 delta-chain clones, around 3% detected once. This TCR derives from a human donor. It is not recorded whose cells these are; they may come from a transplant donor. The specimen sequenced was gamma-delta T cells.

The CDR3 region has the DNA TGTGCCTGTGACACCCTGGGGGATATTCCCCCCGCCGATAAACTCATCTTT. Residues: CACDTLGDIPPADKLIF. The chain is built from TRDV2 and TRDJ1, with TRDD3 matching 10 bases. Trimming removed 0 bases from V and 3 bases from J; junction bases left unmatched: 9. Germline loops: CDR1 GEAIGNYY, CDR2 EKD. The CDR3 spans 17 residues.